A single sample gave rise to the 30 T cell receptor beta chains below, sequenced in a study of blood T cells in healthy people across ages. With a J-beta primer mix and a sample-barcoded 5' primer, a second PCR ran roughly 6 to 11 cycles. Each CDR3 protein gets one entry after TCRdb re-called the 5' RACE reads with MiXCR. The data hold about 290,000 distinct CDR3 sequences, with roughly 29% observed a single time. Sequencing used blood. The origin of the receptors is a woman aged 70-85 years in good health.

The rearrangement joins TRBV29-1 to TRBJ2-1, with D tentatively TRBD1 (7 bases). CDR1 is SQVTM and CDR2 is ANQGSEA in the germline V gene. The CDR3 loop spans 12 amino acids. The germline V and J ends were trimmed by 6 bases and 7 bases, with 13 bases remaining between them. The CDR3: CSVIQGRNEQFF. The CDR3 coding sequence is TGCAGCGTGATACAGGGGAGGAATGAGCAGTTCTTC.

This clonotype came up a few times. V usage is TRBV7-6 and J usage is TRBJ2-2; 10 bases match TRBD1. The CDR3 sequence is 16 residues long. With V trimmed by 2 bases and J by 6 bases, 6 bases remained unmatched. Germline V CDR1 and CDR2: SGHVS, FNYEAQ. The CDR3: CASSLLGQGYSGELFF. The CDR3 coding sequence is TGTGCCAGCAGCTTATTGGGACAGGGGTATTCCGGGGAGCTGTTTTTT.

This chain connects TRBV20-1 to TRBJ2-7; 7 nucleotides line up with TRBD2. Germline CDR1 is DFQATT and CDR2 is SNEGSKA (reference sequence). V was clipped by 0 bases and J by 1 base; unmatched bases: 3. The CDR3 covers 14 residues. CDR3 residues: CSARERGRSYEQYF. CDR3 sequence (DNA): TGCAGTGCTAGAGAGCGGGGGAGGTCCTACGAGCAGTACTTC.

This clonotype was found a few times. This chain joins TRBV5-5 and TRBJ1-5; tentatively, D is TRBD1 (5 bases). V lost 1 base to trimming and J lost 5 bases, with 10 bases between them. The CDR3 is 14 amino acids. Germline CDR1 reads SGHKS; CDR2 reads YYEKEE (reference sequence). The CDR3 DNA follows: TGTGCCAGCAGCTTGTTATTGGGGGATCAGCCCCAGCATTTT. Residues: CASSLLLGDQPQHF.

This clonotype was observed a few times. The rearrangement joins TRBV6-1 to TRBJ1-3; D is perhaps TRBD1 (5 bases). This CDR3 spans 14 amino acids. Trimming shortened V by 6 bases and J by 7 bases, and 16 bases separated the two germline ends. CDR1 and CDR2 (germline): MNHNS, SASEGT. CDR3 DNA: TGTGCCAGCAGAGGGGATGGGTGGGCCAACACCATATATTTT. Protein product: CASRGDGWANTIYF.

The rearrangement links TRBV21-1 to TRBJ2-3; the D call TRBD2 from the table was never checked on the DNA. TRBV21-1 is given as a pseudogene. CDR3 length: 19 amino acids. In nucleotides, the CDR3 is TGTGCCAGCAGCAAGGTGGCTAGCGGGAGGGCCTTGAGCACAGATACGCAGTATTTT. Amino acid sequence: CASSKVASGRALSTDTQYF.

This clonotype was counted only a few times. The chain couples TRBV9 to TRBJ2-1; 10 positions agree with TRBD2. The V segment lost 0 bases and the J segment 5 bases; nucleotides outside the gene matches: 2. The germline V gene has CDR1 SGDLS and CDR2 YYNGEE. The CDR3 has 15 amino acids. The DNA of the CDR3 is TGTGCCAGCAGCGTAGCTAGCGGGGGACACAATGAGCAGTTCTTC. Residues: CASSVASGGHNEQFF.

This clonotype appeared a few times. The chain has TRBV28 and TRBJ2-5; D is unresolved. The CDR3 length is 12 residues. Germline CDR1 reads MDHEN; CDR2 reads SYDVKM. V was clipped by 4 bases and J by 4 bases, with 7 bases between them. The CDR3 region has the DNA TGTGCCAGCAGTTCTCTTCTAGAGACCCAGTACTTC. It yields the protein CASSSLLETQYF.

This clonotype has a handful of counts. V is TRBV7-8 and J is TRBJ2-3; 8 nucleotides agree with TRBD2. This CDR3 has 14 amino acids. The germline V gene has CDR1 SGHVS and CDR2 FQNEAQ. The V segment lost 1 base and the J segment 7 bases; nucleotides outside the gene matches: 4. As DNA, the CDR3 is TGTGCCAGCAGCTTAGGCTCGGGAGGGAATACGCAGTATTTT. Translation: CASSLGSGGNTQYF.

This chain connects TRBV14 to TRBJ2-3, with TRBD2 matching over 9 bases. With 3 bases clipped from V and 5 bases from J, the junction kept 3 bases outside the gene matches. This CDR3 has 14 residues. Germline assignment: CDR1 SGHDN and CDR2 FVKESK. The chain's CDR3 is CASSHSGSRDTQYF. Here the CDR3 DNA reads TGTGCCAGCAGCCATAGCGGGAGTAGAGATACGCAGTATTTT.

This clonotype was found a few times. V and J are TRBV5-1 and TRBJ2-6; no definite D call. The CDR3 runs 15 residues. Germline lookup yields CDR1 SGHRS and CDR2 YFSETQ. Trimming took 0 bases from V and 3 from J, leaving 7 bases between them. The CDR3 is CASSLAVVGANVLTF. CDR3 sequence (DNA): TGCGCCAGCAGCTTGGCCGTAGTTGGGGCCAACGTCCTGACTTTC. Looking up the rest from reference TRBV5-1 and TRBJ2-6 gives the full variable domain: KAGVTQTPRYLIKTRGQQVTLSCSPISGHRSVSWYQQTPGQGLQFLFEYFSETQRNKGNFPGRFSGRQFSNSRSEMNVSTLELGDSALYLCASSLAVVGANVLTFGAGSRLTVL.

This clonotype was recorded a few times. The rearrangement uses TRBV29-1 and TRBJ2-3, with D possibly TRBD2 on 6 matching bases. The CDR3 loop spans 13 amino acids. Germline CDR1 reads SQVTM; CDR2 reads ANQGSEA. The V end was cut by 3 bases, the J end by 6 bases, with 13 bases between. CDR3 amino acids: CSVDGGTSDTQYF. The CDR3 region has the DNA TGCAGCGTTGATGGAGGGACTTCCGATACGCAGTATTTT.

The CDR3: CAREDTYTGELFF. The CDR3 DNA follows: TGTGCCAGGGAGGACACCTACACCGGGGAGCTGTTTTTT. The chain carries TRBV7-9 and TRBJ2-2; D may match TRBD1 or TRBD2 (5 bases each). This CDR3 is built from 13 residues. Germline CDR1 and CDR2: SEHNR and FQNEAQ (reference sequence). V was pared by 9 bases and J by 3 bases, with 11 bases between.

The chain recombines TRBV7-2 with TRBJ2-1; 7 nucleotides align to TRBD1. This CDR3 comprises 14 residues. Trimming removed 2 bases from V and 12 bases from J; junction bases left unmatched: 10. The V gene's germline CDR1 is SGHTA and CDR2 FQGNSA. DNA of the CDR3: TGTGCCAGCAGCTTACGACAGGGCAGTAGGATGCAGTTCTTC. It translates to CASSLRQGSRMQFF.

V usage is TRBV4-2 and J usage is TRBJ1-4; tentative D call: TRBD1 (6 bases). The CDR3 extends over 17 amino acids. V lost 1 base, J lost 5 bases, and 17 bases lay in between. Germline V lookup: CDR1 LGHNA, CDR2 YNFKEQ. DNA for the CDR3: TGTGCCAGCAGCCAAGGGGAAGGAGGGGGACCCAATGAAAAACTGTTTTTT. Protein: CASSQGEGGGPNEKLFF.

This clonotype was seen many times. This chain connects TRBV28 to TRBJ2-6, with D possibly being TRBD1 (6 bases). CDR1 and CDR2 from the germline V gene are MDHEN and SYDVKM. CDR3 size: 19 residues. Trimming shortened V by 3 bases and J by 0 bases, and 18 bases separated the two germline ends. The CDR3 region has the DNA TGTGCCAGCAGTTTTCTCACCTTCCGGGACATCTCTGGGGCCAACGTCCTGACTTTC. This sequence encodes CASSFLTFRDISGANVLTF.

This clonotype has a handful of counts. This chain uses TRBV12-3 or TRBV12-4 with TRBJ1-5; D not resolved. The CDR3 is made up of 16 amino acids. Trimming removed 6 bases from V and 4 bases from J, with 19 bases in between. DNA for the CDR3: TGTGCCAGCAGGGCCGGGAGTTTTGGCGGAAATCAGCCCCAGCATTTT. Residues: CASRAGSFGGNQPQHF.

This clonotype was observed a few times. The V gene is TRBV5-1, the J gene TRBJ2-7; TRBD1 matches at 7 bases. Germline assignment: CDR1 SGHRS and CDR2 YFSETQ. Unmatched junction bases numbered 7, after V lost 2 bases and J lost 2 bases. The CDR3 spans 15 residues. In nucleotides, the CDR3 is TGCGCCAGCAGCTTTGGGCCGGACAGGACCTACGAGCAGTACTTC. As protein: CASSFGPDRTYEQYF.

This clonotype was seen a handful of times. J is TRBJ1-2 and V is TRBV6-2 or TRBV6-3, with D possibly being TRBD1 (5 bases). V shed 10 bases and J shed 3 bases, with 12 bases lying between them. The germline CDR1 and CDR2 sequences are MNHEY and SVGEGT. CDR3 size: 12 residues. CDR3 sequence (DNA): TGTGCCACCTTGAGGGGTCACTATGGCTACACCTTC. This gives the protein CATLRGHYGYTF.

This clonotype has only a few counts. CDR3 coding DNA: TGTGCCAGCAGCATACTAGCCCGTACACCCTCGGCTACGCAGTATTTT. It translates to CASSILARTPSATQYF. The gene calls are TRBV7-2 and TRBJ2-3, with D possibly TRBD2 on 6 matching bases. Looked up from germline, CDR1 is SGHTA and CDR2 is FQGNSA. The ends were cut back, 5 bases at V and 8 bases at J, with 23 bases in the middle. There are 16 residues in the CDR3. The whole variable domain, filled in from reference TRBV7-2 and TRBJ2-3, reads GAGVSQSPSNKVTEKGKDVELRCDPISGHTALYWYRQSLGQGLEFLIYFQGNSAPDKSGLPSDRFSAERTGGSVSTLTIQRTQQEDSAVYLCASSILARTPSATQYFGPGTRLTVL.

The rearrangement links TRBV11-2 to TRBJ2-7, with D tentatively TRBD2 (7 bases). V was cut by 3 bases and J by 7 bases, with 13 bases left in between. Per germline, CDR1 SGHAT and CDR2 FQNNGV. The CDR3 length is 13 residues. CDR3 in amino acids: CASSFRGAREQYF. As DNA, the CDR3 is TGTGCCAGCAGCTTTCGGGGGGCGCGAGAGCAGTACTTC.

This clonotype was observed a few times. The J gene is TRBJ1-1, the V gene TRBV7-3; maybe TRBD1 (5 bases). V lost 2 bases and J lost 2, with 12 bases in between. This CDR3 has 15 amino acids. Germline V gene data show CDR1 as SGHTA and CDR2 as FQGTGA. CDR3 loop: CASSLFGGVNTEAFF. In DNA form, the CDR3 reads TGTGCCAGCAGCTTATTTGGGGGAGTAAACACTGAAGCTTTCTTT.

J is TRBJ2-7 and V is TRBV10-3, with D uncertain. V was cut by 0 bases and J by 6 bases, with 3 bases left in between. The CDR3 loop spans 11 amino acids. Germline V gene data show CDR1 as ENHRY and CDR2 as SYGVKD. CDR3 region: CAISESSEQYF. For the CDR3, the DNA is TGTGCCATCAGTGAGTCGAGCGAGCAGTACTTC.

The chain combines TRBV29-1 with TRBJ2-3, with D possibly being TRBD2 (5 bases). This CDR3 contains 11 residues. Germline V gene lookup returns CDR1 SQVTM and CDR2 ANQGSEA. V gave up 3 bases and J gave up 10 bases, with 11 bases separating them. CDR3 in amino acids: CSVEAGAAQYF. The CDR3 DNA follows: TGCAGCGTTGAGGCAGGAGCGGCGCAGTATTTT.

The chain couples TRBV7-2 to TRBJ1-2; maybe TRBD1 (5 bases). In germline, CDR1 is SGHTA, CDR2 FQGNSA. V was cut by 4 bases and J by 2 bases, with 20 bases left in between. The CDR3 extends over 17 amino acids. The CDR3 here is CASSSRRGQTQNYGYTF. CDR3 bases: TGTGCCAGCAGCTCTAGGAGGGGCCAGACTCAAAACTATGGCTACACCTTC.

The chain uses TRBV10-3 and TRBJ1-6; D gene unclear. The CDR3 length is 15 residues. Germline values: CDR1 ENHRY, CDR2 SYGVKD. The germline V and J ends were trimmed by 2 bases and 10 bases, with 15 bases remaining between them. CDR3 amino acids: CAISERGQGDSPLHF. The CDR3 nucleotides read TGTGCCATCAGTGAGCGAGGGCAAGGAGACTCACCCCTCCACTTT.

This clonotype was seen more than once but under ten times. The chain is built from TRBV27 and TRBJ2-3; 10 bases are a match to TRBD2. Trimming removed 1 base from V and 5 bases from J; junction bases left unmatched: 3. The CDR3 totals 15 residues. The germline V gene has CDR1 MNHEY and CDR2 SMNVEV (reference sequence). The chain's CDR3 is CASSLLAGGGDTQYF. CDR3 coding DNA: TGTGCCAGCAGTTTATTAGCGGGAGGTGGAGATACGCAGTATTTT.

The chain uses TRBV24-1 and TRBJ2-1, with D unclear. Germline V gene lookup returns CDR1 KGHDR and CDR2 SFDVKD. The V end lost 5 bases, the J end lost 8 bases, and 15 bases lay between the germline ends. The CDR3 covers 14 residues. The CDR3 nucleotides are TGTGCCACCAGTGGCGTACTCAGCGCGGATGAGCAGTTCTTC. This encodes CATSGVLSADEQFF.

The CDR3 loop is CASSLAAEPPYNEQFF. In DNA form, the CDR3 reads TGTGCCAGCAGCTTAGCGGCGGAACCCCCCTACAATGAGCAGTTCTTC. The chain joins TRBV7-6 to TRBJ2-5; no definite D call. The J call is uncertain, as TRBJ2-1 better fits the DNA end. Germline V gene data show CDR1 as SGHVS and CDR2 as FNYEAQ. The CDR3 extends over 16 amino acids.

Only a few counts were recorded for this clonotype. V and J are TRBV10-3 and TRBJ2-5; 12 nucleotides agree with TRBD2. The CDR3 covers 14 residues. After removal of 8 bases from V and 5 bases from J, the junction contained 6 bases not matched to a gene. Per the germline V gene, CDR1 is ENHRY and CDR2 is SYGVKD. The CDR3: CAIGLAGNIETQYF. The CDR3 nucleotides are TGTGCCATCGGACTAGCGGGAAACATCGAGACCCAGTACTTC.